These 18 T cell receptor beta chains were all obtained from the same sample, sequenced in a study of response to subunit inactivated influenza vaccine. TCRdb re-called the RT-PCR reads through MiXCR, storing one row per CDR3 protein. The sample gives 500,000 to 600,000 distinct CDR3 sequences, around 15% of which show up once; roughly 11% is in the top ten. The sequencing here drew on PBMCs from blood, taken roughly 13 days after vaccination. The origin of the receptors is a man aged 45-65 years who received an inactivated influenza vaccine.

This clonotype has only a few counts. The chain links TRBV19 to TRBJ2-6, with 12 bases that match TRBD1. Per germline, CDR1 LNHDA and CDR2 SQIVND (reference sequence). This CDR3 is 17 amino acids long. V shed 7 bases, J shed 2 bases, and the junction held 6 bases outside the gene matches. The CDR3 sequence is CASNRDRGQTGANVLTF. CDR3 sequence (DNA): TGTGCCAGTAACCGGGACAGGGGGCAGACTGGGGCCAACGTCCTGACTTTC.

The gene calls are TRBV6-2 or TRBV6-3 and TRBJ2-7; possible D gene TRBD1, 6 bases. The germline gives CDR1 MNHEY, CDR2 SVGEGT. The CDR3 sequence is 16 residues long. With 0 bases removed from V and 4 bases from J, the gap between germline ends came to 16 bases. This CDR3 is CASSYSKAGAKYEQYF. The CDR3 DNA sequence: TGTGCCAGCAGTTACTCGAAAGCAGGGGCGAAATACGAGCAGTACTTC.

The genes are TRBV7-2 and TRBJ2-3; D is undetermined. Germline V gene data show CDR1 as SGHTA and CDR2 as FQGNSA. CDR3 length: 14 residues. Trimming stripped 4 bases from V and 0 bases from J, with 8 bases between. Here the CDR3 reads CASSSQHSTDTQYF. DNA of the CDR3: TGTGCCAGCAGCTCCCAACATAGCACAGATACGCAGTATTTT.

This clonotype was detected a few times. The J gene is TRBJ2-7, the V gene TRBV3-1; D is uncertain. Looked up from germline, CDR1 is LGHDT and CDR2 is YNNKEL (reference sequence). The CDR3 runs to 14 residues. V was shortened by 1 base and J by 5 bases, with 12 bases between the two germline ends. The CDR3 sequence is CASSQGSRTNEQYF. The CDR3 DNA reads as TGTGCCAGCAGCCAAGGGAGTCGGACGAACGAGCAGTACTTC.

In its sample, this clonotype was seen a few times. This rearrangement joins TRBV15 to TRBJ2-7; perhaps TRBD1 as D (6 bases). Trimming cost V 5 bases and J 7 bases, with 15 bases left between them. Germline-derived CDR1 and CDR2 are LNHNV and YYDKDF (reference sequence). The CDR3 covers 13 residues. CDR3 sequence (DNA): TGTGCCACCAGCTATGTAGTCCAGGGGGAGCAGTACTTC. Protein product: CATSYVVQGEQYF.

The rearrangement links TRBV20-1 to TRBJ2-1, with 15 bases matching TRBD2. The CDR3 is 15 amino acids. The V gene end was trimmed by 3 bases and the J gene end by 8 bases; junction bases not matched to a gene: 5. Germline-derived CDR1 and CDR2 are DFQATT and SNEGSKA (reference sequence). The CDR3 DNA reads TGCAGTGCTAGGGGGACTAGCGGGGGGCCATATGAGCAGTTCTTC. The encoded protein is CSARGTSGGPYEQFF.

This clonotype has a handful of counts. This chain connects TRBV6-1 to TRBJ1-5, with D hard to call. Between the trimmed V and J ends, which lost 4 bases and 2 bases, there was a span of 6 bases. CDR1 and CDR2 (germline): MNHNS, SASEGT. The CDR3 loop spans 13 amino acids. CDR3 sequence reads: CASSVTGNQPQHF. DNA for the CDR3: TGTGCCAGCAGTGTGACCGGCAATCAGCCCCAGCATTTT.

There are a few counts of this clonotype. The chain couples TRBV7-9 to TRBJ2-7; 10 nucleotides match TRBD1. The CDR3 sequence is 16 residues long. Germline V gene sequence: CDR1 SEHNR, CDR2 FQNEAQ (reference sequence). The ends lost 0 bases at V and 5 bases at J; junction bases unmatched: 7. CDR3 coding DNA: TGTGCCAGCAGCTTAGCGTTGGGACAGGGGACGCACGAGCAGTACTTC. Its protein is CASSLALGQGTHEQYF.

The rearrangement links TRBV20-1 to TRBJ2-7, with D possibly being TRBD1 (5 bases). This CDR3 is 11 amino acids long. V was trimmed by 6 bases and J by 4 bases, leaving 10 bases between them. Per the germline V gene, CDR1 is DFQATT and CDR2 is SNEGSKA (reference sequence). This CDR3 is CSAAQGYEQYF. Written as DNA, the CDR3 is TGCAGTGCCGCCCAGGGTTACGAGCAGTACTTC.

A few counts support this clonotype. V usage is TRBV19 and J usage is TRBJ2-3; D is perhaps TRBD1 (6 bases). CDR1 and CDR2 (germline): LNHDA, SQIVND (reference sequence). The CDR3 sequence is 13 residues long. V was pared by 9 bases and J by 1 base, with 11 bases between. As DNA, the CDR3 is TGTGCCAGCTTACAGGGCGGCACAGATACGCAGTATTTT. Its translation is CASLQGGTDTQYF. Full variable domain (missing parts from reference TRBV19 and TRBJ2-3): DGGITQSPKYLFRKEGQNVTLSCEQNLNHDAMYWYRQDPGQGLRLIYYSQIVNDFQKGDIAEGYSVSREKKESFPLTVTSAQKNPTAFYLCASLQGGTDTQYFGPGTRLTVL.

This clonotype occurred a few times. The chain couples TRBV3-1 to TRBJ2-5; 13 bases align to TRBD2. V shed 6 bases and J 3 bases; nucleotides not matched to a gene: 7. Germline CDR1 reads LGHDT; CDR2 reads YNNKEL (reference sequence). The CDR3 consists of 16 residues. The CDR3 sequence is CASRGLAGKFEETQYF. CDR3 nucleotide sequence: TGTGCCAGCAGGGGACTAGCGGGGAAGTTCGAAGAGACCCAGTACTTC.

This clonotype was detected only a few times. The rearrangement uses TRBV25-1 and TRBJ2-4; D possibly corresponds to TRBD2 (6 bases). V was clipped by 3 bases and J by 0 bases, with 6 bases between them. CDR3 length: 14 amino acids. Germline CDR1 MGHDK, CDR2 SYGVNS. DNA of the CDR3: TGTGCCAGCAGTGAGGGGGGAGCCAAAAACATTCAGTACTTC. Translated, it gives CASSEGGAKNIQYF.

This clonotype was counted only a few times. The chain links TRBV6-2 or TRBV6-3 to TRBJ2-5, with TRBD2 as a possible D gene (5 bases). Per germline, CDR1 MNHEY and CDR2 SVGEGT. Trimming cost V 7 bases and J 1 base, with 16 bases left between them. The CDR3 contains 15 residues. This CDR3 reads CASTYSGKSQETQYF. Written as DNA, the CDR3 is TGTGCCAGCACCTACTCCGGGAAGTCCCAAGAGACCCAGTACTTC.

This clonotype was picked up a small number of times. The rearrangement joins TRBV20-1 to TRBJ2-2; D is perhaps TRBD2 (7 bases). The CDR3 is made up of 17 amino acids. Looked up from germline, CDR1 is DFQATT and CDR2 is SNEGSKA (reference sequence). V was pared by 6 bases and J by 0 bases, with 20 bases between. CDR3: CSATGGGGTSNTGELFF. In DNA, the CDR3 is TGCAGTGCCACTGGGGGCGGGGGTACTTCGAACACCGGGGAGCTGTTTTTT.

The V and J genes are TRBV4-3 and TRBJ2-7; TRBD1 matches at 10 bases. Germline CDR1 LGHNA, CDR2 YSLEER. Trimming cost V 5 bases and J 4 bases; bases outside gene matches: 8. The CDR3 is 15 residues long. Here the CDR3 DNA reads TGCGCCAGCAGCTACCAGACAGGGGGCGATTACGAGCAGTACTTC. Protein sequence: CASSYQTGGDYEQYF.

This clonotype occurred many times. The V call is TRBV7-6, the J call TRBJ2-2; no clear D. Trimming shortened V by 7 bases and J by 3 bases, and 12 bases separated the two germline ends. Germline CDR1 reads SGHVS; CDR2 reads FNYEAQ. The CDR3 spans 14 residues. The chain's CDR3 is CASTPWADTGELFF. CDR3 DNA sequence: TGTGCCAGCACCCCTTGGGCGGACACCGGGGAGCTGTTTTTT.

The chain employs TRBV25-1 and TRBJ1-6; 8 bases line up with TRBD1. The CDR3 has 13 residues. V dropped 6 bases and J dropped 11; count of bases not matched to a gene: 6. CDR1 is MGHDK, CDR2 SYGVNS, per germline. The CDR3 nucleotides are TGTGCCAGCAGACCAGGGGGCGGTGCACCCCTCCACTTT. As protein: CASRPGGGAPLHF.

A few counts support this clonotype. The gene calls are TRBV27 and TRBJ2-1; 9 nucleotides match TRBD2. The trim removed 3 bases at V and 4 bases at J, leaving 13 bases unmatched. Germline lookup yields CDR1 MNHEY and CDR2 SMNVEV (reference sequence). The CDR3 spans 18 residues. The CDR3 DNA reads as TGTGCCAGCAGTTTTGAGGAGGGTAGCGGGAGAAGTTACAATGAGCAGTTCTTC. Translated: CASSFEEGSGRSYNEQFF.